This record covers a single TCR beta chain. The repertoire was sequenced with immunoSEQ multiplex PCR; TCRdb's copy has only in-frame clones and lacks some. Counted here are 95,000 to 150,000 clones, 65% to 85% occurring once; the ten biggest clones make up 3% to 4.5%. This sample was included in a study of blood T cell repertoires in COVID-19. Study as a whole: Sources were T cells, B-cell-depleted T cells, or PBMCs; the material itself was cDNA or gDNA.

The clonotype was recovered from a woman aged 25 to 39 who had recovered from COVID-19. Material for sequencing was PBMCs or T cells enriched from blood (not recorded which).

As DNA, the CDR3 is TGTGCCAGCAGCGTAGGTTCTAGCGGGGCGGGACGGGAGACCCAGTACTTC. It codes for CASSVGSSGAGRETQYF. J is TRBJ2-5 and V is TRBV9, with TRBD2 identical over 9 bases. J was trimmed by 5 bases and V by 0 bases; bases with no gene match: 11. Germline V gene lookup returns CDR1 SGDLS and CDR2 YYNGEE. The CDR3 totals 17 residues. Drawing the rest from reference TRBV9 and TRBJ2-5, the complete variable domain is DSGVTQTPKHLITATGQRVTLRCSPRSGDLSVYWYQQSLDQGLQFLIQYYNGEERAKGNILERFSAQQFPDLHSELNLSSLELGDSALYFCASSVGSSGAGRETQYFGPGTRLLVL.